This TCR beta chain appears in the sequencing data of a study of T cell changes during pregnancy in multiple sclerosis (dated by TCRdb to about 2019). Background for the entire study: The study looked at changes in the T cell repertoire across pregnancy in women with multiple sclerosis.

Libraries were constructed by the immunoSEQ multiplex PCR assay. TCRdb re-hosts the immuneACCESS table, in-frame sequences only. Its copies lack some clones; in the studies checked, an unresolved V gene accounts for under half of them, and the cause for the rest is not known. Counted in this sample were over 60,000 clones; about 88% of them appeared once. 2% to 3% of the sample is taken by the ten largest. As to this clone: Its cognate antigen has yet to be identified. Base qualities are not provided; no much larger clone lies one nucleotide away.

Its CDR3 holds 15 amino acids, cysteine through phenylalanine. The only DNA kept is the CDR3, 45 bases in frame from the first base. The V end gives up 9 bases and the J end 6 bases, leaving 9 bases in the junction not matched to a gene. In the germline V gene, CDR1 corresponds to SGHRS and CDR2 to YFSETQ. This sample comprised peripheral blood, obtained in the first trimester of pregnancy. The chain is made from TRBV5-1 and TRBJ2-1, and 13 bases in between align with TRBD2. The sequence was collected from a female donor with multiple sclerosis, enrolled in a pregnancy study. The CDR3 region reads CATRTSGSLGNEQFF. At the DNA level, the sequence is TGCGCCACCCGGACTAGCGGGAGTTTAGGCAATGAGCAGTTCTTC.